These T cell receptor beta chains were read from a single sample in a study of shared clonotypes between healthy human individuals. Repertoires were generated with immunoSEQ multiplex PCR, while TCRdb's copy carries only in-frame clones and drops some. The sample includes about 2.2 million clones, roughly 93% of them seen just once. Input material: naive CD8+ T cells from PBMCs. These receptors all stem from a man younger than 35 in good health. Some clones in this sample may be carry-over from other donors' samples. Both conserved end residues are part of each CDR3. D genes are given only for firm matches. The listing skips clone size in some rows; elsewhere it reads once, few, many or a size class.

d_call,j_call,v_call,clone_size,cdr3_nt,cdr3_aa
NA,TRBJ2-7,TRBV7-9,once,TGTGCCAGCAGCCCGGCAACAGGGATTTCCTCCTACGAGCAGTACTTC,CASSPATGISSYEQYF
NA,TRBJ2-1,TRBV27,NA,TGTGCCAGCAGTTACGAGGGCAATGAGCAGTTCTTC,CASSYEGNEQFF
NA,TRBJ1-1,TRBV4-3,few,TGCGCCAGCAGCCAAGAAGCCGGGAACACTGAAGCTTTCTTT,CASSQEAGNTEAFF
TRBD2,TRBJ2-3,TRBV13,NA,TGTGCCAGCAGCCCCGGGACTAGCGGGGGCGATACGCAGTATTTT,CASSPGTSGGDTQYF
NA,TRBJ2-7,TRBV6-1,NA,TGTGCCAGCAGTGAAACGATGGGAGCATGGGCCAGGGGGCAGTACTTC,CASSETMGAWARGQYF
NA,TRBJ2-2,TRBV9,NA,TGTGCCAGCAGCGTAGGGGGAGCGGGGAACACCGGGGAGCTGTTTTTT,CASSVGGAGNTGELFF
NA,TRBJ1-1,TRBV27,NA,TGTGCCAGCAGTCCTCTCCCGGCGGGGAAGAACACTGAAGCTTTCTTT,CASSPLPAGKNTEAFF
TRBD1,TRBJ1-2,TRBV7-9,NA,TGTGCCAGCAGCTCGCCCCGGCAGGGGGATGGCTACACCTTC,CASSSPRQGDGYTF
TRBD2,TRBJ2-1,TRBV19,NA,TGTGCCAGTAGTATAGTTCGCCTAGCGGAGACTAACAATGAGCAGTTCTTC,CASSIVRLAETNNEQFF
TRBD1,TRBJ2-1,TRBV13,NA,TGTGCCAGCAGCTTGGGCAGGACAGGGGAAGGGTTCTTC,CASSLGRTGEGFF
NA,TRBJ2-7,TRBV28,NA,TGTGCCAGCAGTTTAGCCTTGGGACATTCCTACGAGCAGTACTTC,CASSLALGHSYEQYF
NA,TRBJ2-7,TRBV19,NA,TGTGCCAGTACCGGATTCTCGGGGACGGGAGAGCAGTACTTC,CASTGFSGTGEQYF
TRBD2,TRBJ2-3,TRBV7-2,few,TGTGCCAGCAGCCCGGGACTAGCTGAACACACAGATACGCAGTATTTT,CASSPGLAEHTDTQYF
NA,TRBJ2-7,TRBV28,NA,TGTGCCAGCAGCCTAAGGGGGATACTAGGACACTACGAGCAGTACTTC,CASSLRGILGHYEQYF